This is a list of T cell receptor beta chains from one sample in a study of blood T cell repertoires in COVID-19. TCRdb keeps only in-frame clones here, not all; method: immunoSEQ multiplex PCR. The profile shows about 170,000 clones, roughly 91% of them singletons. Sequencing was carried out using peripheral blood. The source of these receptors is a man aged 18-30 years with COVID-19, enrolled during active disease. The CDR3 runs from the conserved cysteine through the conserved F or W. Each record gives: J gene, V gene, D gene, CDR3 protein, CDR3 DNA. The D gene is left open where the match is weak.

TRBJ1-2 | TRBV6-5 | . | CASSRTGAFMNVYTF | TGTGCCAGCAGTCGAACAGGCGCTTTTATGAATGTCTACACCTTC
TRBJ1-3 | TRBV11-2 | . | CASSSSREALGSYTIYF | TGTGCCAGCAGCTCCAGCAGGGAAGCCTTGGGCTCCTACACCATATATTTT
TRBJ2-7 | TRBV11-2 | TRBD1 | CASSLGQGQGYEQYF | TGTGCCAGCAGCTTAGGACAGGGCCAGGGGTACGAGCAGTACTTC
TRBJ1-1 | TRBV28 | . | CASSLLTEAFF | TGTGCCAGCAGTTTATTAACTGAAGCTTTCTTT
TRBJ2-7 | TRBV7-9 | . | CASSLLAKDHEQYF | TGTGCCAGCAGCTTACTAGCTAAAGACCACGAGCAGTACTTC
TRBJ2-1 | TRBV11-3 | TRBD2 | CASSSGGGAQFF | TGTGCCAGCAGCAGCGGGGGGGGCGCACAGTTCTTC
TRBJ1-1 | TRBV6-5 | TRBD1 | CASSLGQGNTEAFF | TGTGCCAGCAGTCTAGGACAGGGCAACACTGAAGCTTTCTTT
TRBJ1-5 | TRBV7-9 | . | CASGLGGTNQPQHF | TGTGCCAGCGGCCTTGGAGGGACCAATCAGCCCCAGCATTTT
TRBJ2-7 | TRBV2 | . | CASSEQRQRANYEQYF | TGTGCCAGCAGTGAACAGCGGCAGCGGGCGAACTACGAGCAGTACTTC
TRBJ1-1 | TRBV9 | . | CASSPGGGRTEAFF | TGTGCCAGCAGCCCAGGTGGAGGGCGGACTGAAGCTTTCTTT
TRBJ2-7 | TRBV7-2 | TRBD2 | CASSEGGDYAYEQYF | TGTGCCAGCAGCGAGGGTGGGGACTACGCCTACGAGCAGTACTTC
TRBJ2-1 | TRBV29-1 | . | CSVVGFRAGRGDEQFF | TGCAGCGTTGTAGGATTTCGAGCGGGCCGAGGCGATGAGCAGTTCTTC
TRBJ2-3 | TRBV2 | . | CASSDLRHTQYF | TGTGCCAGCAGTGATTTGAGGCATACGCAGTATTTT
TRBJ2-1 | TRBV7-3 | . | CASSPVRGGNEQFF | TGTGCCAGCAGCCCAGTGAGAGGGGGCAATGAGCAGTTCTTC
TRBJ2-3 | TRBV5-1 | . | CASSLDLGAGTDTQYF | TGCGCCAGCAGCTTGGATTTGGGGGCGGGTACAGATACGCAGTATTTT
TRBJ2-1 | TRBV10-3 | . | CAILGQGTYNEQFF | TGTGCCATCCTCGGGCAGGGAACCTACAATGAGCAGTTCTTC
TRBJ2-1 | TRBV19 | TRBD1 | CASSARTGGNNEQFF | TGTGCCAGTAGTGCCCGGACAGGTGGGAACAATGAGCAGTTCTTC
TRBJ2-1 | TRBV29-1 | TRBD2 | CSVATSGRYNEQFF | TGCAGCGTTGCGACTAGCGGGAGATACAATGAGCAGTTCTTC
TRBJ2-5 | TRBV7-2 | . | CASSFMTPPGGTQYF | TGTGCCAGCAGCTTCATGACTCCCCCAGGAGGTACCCAGTACTTC
TRBJ2-2 | TRBV9 | . | CASSGYIANTGELFF | TGTGCCAGCAGCGGATACATCGCGAACACCGGGGAGCTGTTTTTT
TRBJ2-7 | TRBV7-2 | . | CASSQGGGLYEQYF | TGTGCCAGCAGCCAGGGGGGAGGACTATACGAGCAGTACTTC
TRBJ2-7 | TRBV7-9 | TRBD2 | CASRNIAGASYEQYF | TGTGCCAGCAGGAACATAGCGGGTGCCTCCTACGAGCAGTACTTC
TRBJ2-7 | TRBV20-1 | TRBD1 | CSAEQGREQYF | TGCAGTGCTGAACAGGGGCGCGAGCAGTACTTC
TRBJ2-1 | TRBV6-4 | . | CASSREHNNEQFF | TGTGCCAGCAGTCGGGAGCACAACAATGAGCAGTTCTTC
TRBJ2-5 | TRBV11-2 | . | CASSLSGGEETQYF | TGTGCCAGCAGCTTATCGGGCGGGGAAGAGACCCAGTACTTC
TRBJ2-1 | TRBV7-2 | TRBD1 | CASSFGATGPNYNEQFF | TGTGCCAGCAGCTTTGGGGCGACAGGGCCCAACTACAATGAGCAGTTCTTC
TRBJ1-4 | TRBV2 | . | CASRWGGAEEKLFF | TGTGCCAGCAGATGGGGAGGAGCGGAGGAAAAACTGTTTTTT
TRBJ1-2 | TRBV7-2 | . | CASSLEPVYGYTF | TGTGCCAGCAGCTTAGAACCAGTCTATGGCTACACCTTC
TRBJ1-2 | TRBV30 | . | CAWSPVGGEANYGYTF | TGTGCCTGGAGTCCCGTGGGGGGGGAAGCTAACTATGGCTACACCTTC
TRBJ2-7 | TRBV21-1 | . | CASSKGRLAGERDEQYF | TGTGCCAGCAGCAAAGGGAGGCTAGCGGGAGAACGCGACGAGCAGTACTTC
TRBJ1-3 | TRBV30 | . | CASAPVAQGGNTIYF | TGTGCCTCCGCACCGGTCGCCCAGGGTGGAAACACCATATATTTT